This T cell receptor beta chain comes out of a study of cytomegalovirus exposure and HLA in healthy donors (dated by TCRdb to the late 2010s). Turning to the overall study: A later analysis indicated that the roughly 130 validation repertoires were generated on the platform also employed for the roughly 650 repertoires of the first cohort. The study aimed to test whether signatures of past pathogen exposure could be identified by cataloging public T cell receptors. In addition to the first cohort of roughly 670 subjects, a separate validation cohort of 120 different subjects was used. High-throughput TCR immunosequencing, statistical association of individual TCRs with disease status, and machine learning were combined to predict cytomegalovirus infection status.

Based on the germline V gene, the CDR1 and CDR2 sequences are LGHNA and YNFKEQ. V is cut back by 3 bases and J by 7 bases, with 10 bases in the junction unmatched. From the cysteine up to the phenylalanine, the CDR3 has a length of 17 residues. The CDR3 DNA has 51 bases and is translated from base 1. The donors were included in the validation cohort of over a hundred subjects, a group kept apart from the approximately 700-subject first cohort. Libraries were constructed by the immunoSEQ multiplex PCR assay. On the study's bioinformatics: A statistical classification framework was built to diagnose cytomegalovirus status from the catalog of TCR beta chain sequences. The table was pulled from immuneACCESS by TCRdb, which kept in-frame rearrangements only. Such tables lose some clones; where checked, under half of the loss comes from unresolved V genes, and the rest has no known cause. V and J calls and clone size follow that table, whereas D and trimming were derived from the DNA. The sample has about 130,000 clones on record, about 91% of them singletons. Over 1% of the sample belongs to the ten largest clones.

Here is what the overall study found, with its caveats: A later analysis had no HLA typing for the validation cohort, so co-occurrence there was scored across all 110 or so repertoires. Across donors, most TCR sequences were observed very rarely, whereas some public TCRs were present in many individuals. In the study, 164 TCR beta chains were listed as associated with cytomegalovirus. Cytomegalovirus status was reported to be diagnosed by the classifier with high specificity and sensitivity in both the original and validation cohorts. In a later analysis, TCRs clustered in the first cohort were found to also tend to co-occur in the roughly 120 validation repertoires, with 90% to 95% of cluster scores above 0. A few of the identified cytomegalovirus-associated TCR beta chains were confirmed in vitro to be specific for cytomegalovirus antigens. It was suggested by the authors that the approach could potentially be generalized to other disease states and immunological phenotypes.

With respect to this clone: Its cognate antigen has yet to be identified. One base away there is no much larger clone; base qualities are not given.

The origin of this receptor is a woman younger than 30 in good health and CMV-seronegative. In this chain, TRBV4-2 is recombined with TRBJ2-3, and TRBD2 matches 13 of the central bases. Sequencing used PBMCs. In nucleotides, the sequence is TGTGCCAGCAGCCAGGGACGACTAGCGGGGGGACGTAATACGCAGTATTTT. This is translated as CASSQGRLAGGRNTQYF.